One T cell receptor beta chain is described in this entry. As processed by the authors: Estimation of nucleated cell counts was performed using reference gene primer amplification. Some clones are missing from TCRdb's copy, which holds only in-frame ones; the method was immunoSEQ multiplex PCR. V, J and clone size derive from that table, while D and trimming were established from the DNA sequence. Among over 150,000 clones, roughly 84% were seen once, and the ten largest hold about a tenth. Germline values: CDR1 MDHEN, CDR2 SYDVKM. The V end was cut by 5 bases, the J end by 0 bases, with 14 bases between. CDR3 length equals 16 residues. This entry belongs to a study of blood T cell repertoires in COVID-19. The overall study: The origin of the acute and convalescent COVID-19 samples was the United States, Italy and Spain. The cDNA or gDNA used as material had been derived from T cells, B-cell-depleted T cells, or PBMCs.

V and J are TRBV28 and TRBJ2-1; TRBD2 might be the D (5 bases). This clonotype was sampled from a man in his 70s with active or convalescent COVID-19. Sequences were obtained from peripheral blood. CDR3 DNA: TGTGCCAGCAGTCCCGGTTATCGGGACTCCTACAATGAGCAGTTCTTC. Translation gives CASSPGYRDSYNEQFF.